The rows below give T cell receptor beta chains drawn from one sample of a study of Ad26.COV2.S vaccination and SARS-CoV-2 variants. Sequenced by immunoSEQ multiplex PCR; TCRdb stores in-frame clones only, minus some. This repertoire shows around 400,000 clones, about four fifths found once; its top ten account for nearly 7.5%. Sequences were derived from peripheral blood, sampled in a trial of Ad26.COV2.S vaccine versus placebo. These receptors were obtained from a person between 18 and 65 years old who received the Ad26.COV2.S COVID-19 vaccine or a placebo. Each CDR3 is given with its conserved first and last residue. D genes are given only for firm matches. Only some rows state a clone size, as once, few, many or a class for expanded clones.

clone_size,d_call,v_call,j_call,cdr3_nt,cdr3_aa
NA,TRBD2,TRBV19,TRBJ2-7,TGTGCCAGTAGTAGGGACTACGAGCGCGAGCAGTACTTC,CASSRDYEREQYF
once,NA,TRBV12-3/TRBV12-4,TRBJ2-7,TGTGCCAGCAGTTTAAACACCCTCGAGCAGTACTTC,CASSLNTLEQYF
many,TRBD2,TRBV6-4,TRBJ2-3,TGTGCCAGCAGCGTAAGCGGGGGGGCCGGAGATACGCAGTATTTT,CASSVSGGAGDTQYF
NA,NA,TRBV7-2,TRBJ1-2,TGTGCCAGCAGCCCGTTATATGGGGTACCAGGCTACACCTTC,CASSPLYGVPGYTF
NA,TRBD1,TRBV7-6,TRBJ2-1,TGTGCCAGCAGCTTATGGGACAGGGAATTCAATGAGCAGTTCTTC,CASSLWDREFNEQFF
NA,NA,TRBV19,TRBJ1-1,TGTGCCAGTAGTATAATGGGCAGTGAAGCTTTCTTT,CASSIMGSEAFF
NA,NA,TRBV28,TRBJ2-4,TGTGCCAGCAGTCCTCGAGGGGGCAAAAACATTCAGTACTTC,CASSPRGGKNIQYF
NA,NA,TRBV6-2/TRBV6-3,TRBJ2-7,TGTGCCAGCAGTTACTCGATGGCGTCCGTCTCCTACGAGCAGTACTTC,CASSYSMASVSYEQYF
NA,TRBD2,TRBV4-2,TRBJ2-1,TGTGCCAGCAGCCGGTCGGGACTAGCGAACAATGAGCAGTTCTTC,CASSRSGLANNEQFF
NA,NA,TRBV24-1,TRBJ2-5,TGTGCCACCAGTGAGTCTTGGTCGGAGACCCAGTACTTC,CATSESWSETQYF
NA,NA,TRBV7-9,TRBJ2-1,TGTGCCAGCAGCCTTGGTAATAATGAGCAGTTCTTC,CASSLGNNEQFF
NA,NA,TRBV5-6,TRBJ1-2,TGTGCCAGCAGCTTGCGGGGTCTCTATGGCTACACCTTC,CASSLRGLYGYTF
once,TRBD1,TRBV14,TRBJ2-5,TGTGCCAGCAGCACGGGACAGTTAGAGACCCAGTACTTC,CASSTGQLETQYF
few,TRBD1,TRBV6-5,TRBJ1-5,TGTGCCAGCAGAACGACAGGGATTAGCAATCAGCCCCAGCATTTT,CASRTTGISNQPQHF
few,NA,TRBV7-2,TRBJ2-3,TGTGCCAGCAGCCCCACGACAGATACGCAGTATTTT,CASSPTTDTQYF
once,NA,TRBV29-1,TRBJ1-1,TGCAGCGTTTTGACGGTCCGGAACACTGAAGCTTTCTTT,CSVLTVRNTEAFF
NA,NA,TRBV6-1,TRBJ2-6,TGTGCCAGCAGTGAAGGGCCTGTATCCTTCTCTGGGGCCAACGTCCTGACTTTC,CASSEGPVSFSGANVLTF
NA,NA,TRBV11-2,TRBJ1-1,TGTGCCAGCAGCTCTATTAGACACCAGAACACTGAAGCTTTCTTT,CASSSIRHQNTEAFF
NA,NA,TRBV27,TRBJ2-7,TGTGCCAGCAGTTTGGGGCACGAGCAGTACTTC,CASSLGHEQYF
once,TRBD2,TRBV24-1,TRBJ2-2,TGTGCCACCCAGGCGGGGGGGCCCACCGGGGAGCTGTTTTTT,CATQAGGPTGELFF
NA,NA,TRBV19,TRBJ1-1,TGTGCCAGTAGTCCCCCTATTCCTGTGGGGGAAGCTTTCTTT,CASSPPIPVGEAFF
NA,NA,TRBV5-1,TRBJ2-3,TGCGCCAGCAGTTCCGACTTAGATACGCAGTATTTT,CASSSDLDTQYF
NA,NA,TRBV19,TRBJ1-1,TGTGCCAGTAGCCTGAATTCTTGGATGAACACTGAAGCTTTCTTT,CASSLNSWMNTEAFF
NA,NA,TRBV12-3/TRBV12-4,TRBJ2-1,TGTGCCAGCAGTTTCGCAAATGAGCAGTTCTTC,CASSFANEQFF
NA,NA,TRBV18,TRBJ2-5,TGTGCCAGCTCGTATCAAGAGACCCAGTACTTC,CASSYQETQYF
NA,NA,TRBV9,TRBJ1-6,TGTGCCAGCAGTCCATTTGGGGACTCCTATAATTCACCCCTCCACTTT,CASSPFGDSYNSPLHF
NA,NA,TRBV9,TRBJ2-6,TGTGCCAGCAGCGTAGAAGCTAGGTGGGCCAACGTCCTGACTTTC,CASSVEARWANVLTF
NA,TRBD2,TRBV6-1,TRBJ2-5,TGTGCCAGCAGTGAAATCCTAGCGGGAGGTCGCGAGACCCAGTACTTC,CASSEILAGGRETQYF
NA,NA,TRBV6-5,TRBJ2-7,TGTGCCAGCAGTTACCAGGGACTTGGCGACGAGCAGTACTTC,CASSYQGLGDEQYF
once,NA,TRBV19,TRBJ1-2,TGTGCCAGTAGTACGGACGGTTCTAACTATGGCTACACCTTC,CASSTDGSNYGYTF
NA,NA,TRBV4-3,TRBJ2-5,TGCGCCAGCAGCCAAGAACAGGGCCAGACCCAGTACTTC,CASSQEQGQTQYF
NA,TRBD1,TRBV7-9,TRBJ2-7,TGTGCCAGCAGCTCGGACAGGGAGAGAAGAAACGAGCAGTACTTC,CASSSDRERRNEQYF
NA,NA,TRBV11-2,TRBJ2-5,TGTGCCAGCAGCCCCTTGAGTAGCGGAGAGACCCAGTACTTC,CASSPLSSGETQYF
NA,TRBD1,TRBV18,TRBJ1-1,TGTGCCAGCTCACTAAACGTGGGCACAGGGGGCAGGGACACTGAAGCTTTCTTT,CASSLNVGTGGRDTEAFF
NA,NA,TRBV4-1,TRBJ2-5,TGCGCCAGCAGCCAGGACGGCGAAGAGACCCAGTACTTC,CASSQDGEETQYF
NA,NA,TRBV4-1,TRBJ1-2,TGCGCCAGCAGCCAGACTGCGTATGGCTACACCTTC,CASSQTAYGYTF
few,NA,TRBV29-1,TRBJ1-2,TGCAGCGTCTGGGACCCTAGGGGCTACACCTTC,CSVWDPRGYTF
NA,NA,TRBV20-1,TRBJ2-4,TGCAGTGCTAGTCCGGCGGGAGCCAAAAACATTCAGTACTTC,CSASPAGAKNIQYF
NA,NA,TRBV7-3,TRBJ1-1,TGTGCCAGCAGCTTGGCGGGGAAAGCTGAAGCTTTCTTT,CASSLAGKAEAFF
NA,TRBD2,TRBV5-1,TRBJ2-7,TGCGCCAGCAGCTGGACCGGGGGGGCTGACGAGCAGTACTTC,CASSWTGGADEQYF
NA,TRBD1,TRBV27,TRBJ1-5,TGTGCCAGCAGGCCAAATCCCGGGACAGGGGGAGGAATCAATCAGCCCCAGCATTTT,CASRPNPGTGGGINQPQHF